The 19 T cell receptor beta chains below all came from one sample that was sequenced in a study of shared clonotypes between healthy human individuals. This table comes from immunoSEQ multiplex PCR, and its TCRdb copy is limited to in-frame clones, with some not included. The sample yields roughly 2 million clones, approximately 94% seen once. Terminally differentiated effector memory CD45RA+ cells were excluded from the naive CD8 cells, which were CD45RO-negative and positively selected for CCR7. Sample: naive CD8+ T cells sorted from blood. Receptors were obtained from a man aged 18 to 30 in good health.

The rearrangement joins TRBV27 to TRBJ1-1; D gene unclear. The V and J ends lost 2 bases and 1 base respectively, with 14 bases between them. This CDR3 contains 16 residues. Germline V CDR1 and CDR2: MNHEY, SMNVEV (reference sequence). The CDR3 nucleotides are TGTGCCAGCAGTTTAAATTACGGGCTGACGAACACTGAAGCTTTCTTT. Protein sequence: CASSLNYGLTNTEAFF.

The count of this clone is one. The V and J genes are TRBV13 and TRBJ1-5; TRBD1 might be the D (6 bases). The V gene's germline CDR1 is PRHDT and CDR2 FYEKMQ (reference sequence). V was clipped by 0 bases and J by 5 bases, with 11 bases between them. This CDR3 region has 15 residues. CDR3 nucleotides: TGTGCCAGCAGCTTAGGTCTACAGGGTGATCAGCCCCAGCATTTT. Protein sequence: CASSLGLQGDQPQHF.

The CDR3 loop is CASSSYGPNYGYTF. The CDR3 DNA reads as TGTGCCAGCAGCTCCTATGGGCCTAACTATGGCTACACCTTC. This sequence joins TRBV11-2 and TRBJ1-2; D is undetermined. The germline V gene encodes CDR1 SGHAT and CDR2 FQNNGV. CDR3 size: 14 residues. V was cut by 4 bases and J by 0 bases, with 9 bases left in between.

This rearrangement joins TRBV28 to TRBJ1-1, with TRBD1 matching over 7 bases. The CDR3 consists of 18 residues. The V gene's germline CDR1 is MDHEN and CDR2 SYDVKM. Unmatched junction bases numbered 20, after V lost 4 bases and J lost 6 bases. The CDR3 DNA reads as TGTGCCAGCAGTTCCAACTTTGGGCAACCCAGGGGGGAGTCTGAAGCTTTCTTT. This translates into CASSSNFGQPRGESEAFF. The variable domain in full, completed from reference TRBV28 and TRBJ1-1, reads DVKVTQSSRYLVKRTGEKVFLECVQDMDHENMFWYRQDPGLGLRLIYFSYDVKMKEKGDIPEGYSVSREKKERFSLILESASTNQTSMYLCASSSNFGQPRGESEAFFGQGTRLTVV.

The CDR3 loop is CAWSPGTGNEQFF. CDR3 nucleotide sequence: TGTGCCTGGAGTCCGGGGACCGGCAATGAGCAGTTCTTC. V gene TRBV30 combines with J gene TRBJ2-1, with D perhaps matching TRBD1 or TRBD2 (5 bases each). V was trimmed by 2 bases and J by 6 bases, leaving 11 bases between them. Per germline, CDR1 GTSNPN and CDR2 SVGIG (reference sequence). The length of the CDR3 is 13 residues.

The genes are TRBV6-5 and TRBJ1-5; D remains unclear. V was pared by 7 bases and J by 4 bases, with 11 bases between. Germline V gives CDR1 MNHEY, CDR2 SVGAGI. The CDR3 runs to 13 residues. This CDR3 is CASTIGRNQPQHF. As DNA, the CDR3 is TGTGCCAGCACCATAGGACGGAATCAGCCCCAGCATTTT.

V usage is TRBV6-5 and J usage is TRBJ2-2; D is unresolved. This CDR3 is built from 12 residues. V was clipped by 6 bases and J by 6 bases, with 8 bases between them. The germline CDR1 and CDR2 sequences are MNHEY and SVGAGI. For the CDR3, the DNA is TGTGCCAGCAGCTTGGGCCCCGGGGAGCTGTTTTTT. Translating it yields CASSLGPGELFF.

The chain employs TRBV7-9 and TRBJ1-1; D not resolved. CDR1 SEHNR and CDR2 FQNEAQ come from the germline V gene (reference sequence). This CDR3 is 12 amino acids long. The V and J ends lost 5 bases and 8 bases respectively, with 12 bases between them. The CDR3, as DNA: TGTGCCAGCAGCGGGAGAGGAGAGGAAGCTTTCTTT. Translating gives CASSGRGEEAFF.

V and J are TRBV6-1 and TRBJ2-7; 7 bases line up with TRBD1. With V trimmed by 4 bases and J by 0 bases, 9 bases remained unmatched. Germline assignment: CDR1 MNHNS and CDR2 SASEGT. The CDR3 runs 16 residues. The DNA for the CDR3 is TGTGCCAGCAGTGGTCGGGTCCGGGACAGCTCCTACGAGCAGTACTTC. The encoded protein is CASSGRVRDSSYEQYF.

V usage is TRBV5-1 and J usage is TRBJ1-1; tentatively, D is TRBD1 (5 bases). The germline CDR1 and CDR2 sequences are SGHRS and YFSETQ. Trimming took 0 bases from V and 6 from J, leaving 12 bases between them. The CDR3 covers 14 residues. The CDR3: CASSLVGGSAEAFF. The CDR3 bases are TGCGCCAGCAGCTTGGTGGGGGGATCGGCTGAAGCTTTCTTT.

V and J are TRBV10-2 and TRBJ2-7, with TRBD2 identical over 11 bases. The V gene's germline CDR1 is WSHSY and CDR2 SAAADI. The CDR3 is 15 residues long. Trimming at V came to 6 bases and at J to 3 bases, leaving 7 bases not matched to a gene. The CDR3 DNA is TGCGCCAGCAGCCTACTAGCGGGAGTTGACTACGAGCAGTACTTC. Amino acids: CASSLLAGVDYEQYF.

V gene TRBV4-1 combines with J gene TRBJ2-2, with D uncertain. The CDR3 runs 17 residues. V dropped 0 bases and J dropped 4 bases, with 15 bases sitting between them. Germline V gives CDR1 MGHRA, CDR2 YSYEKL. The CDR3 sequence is CASSQEYGTAVTGELFF. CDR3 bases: TGCGCCAGCAGCCAAGAGTATGGCACAGCAGTCACCGGGGAGCTGTTTTTT.

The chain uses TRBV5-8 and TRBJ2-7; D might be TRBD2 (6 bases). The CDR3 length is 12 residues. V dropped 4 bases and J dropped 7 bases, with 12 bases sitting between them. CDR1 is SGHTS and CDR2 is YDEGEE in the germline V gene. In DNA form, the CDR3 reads TGTGCCAGCAGCCTGGGACTGGGGGAGCAGTACTTC. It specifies CASSLGLGEQYF.

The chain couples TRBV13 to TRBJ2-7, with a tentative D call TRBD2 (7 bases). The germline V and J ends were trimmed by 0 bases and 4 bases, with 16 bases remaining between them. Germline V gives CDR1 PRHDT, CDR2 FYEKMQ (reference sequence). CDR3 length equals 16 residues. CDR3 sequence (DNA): TGTGCCAGCAGCTTAGGGGTTCGGGGGGCTATGTACGAGCAGTACTTC. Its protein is CASSLGVRGAMYEQYF.

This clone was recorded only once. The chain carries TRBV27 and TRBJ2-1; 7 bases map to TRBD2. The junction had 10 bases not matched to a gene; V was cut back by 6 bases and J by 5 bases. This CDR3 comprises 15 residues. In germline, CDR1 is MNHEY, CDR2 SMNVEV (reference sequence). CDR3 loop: CASSPRSLADNEQFF. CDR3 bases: TGTGCCAGCAGCCCTCGGAGCCTAGCGGACAATGAGCAGTTCTTC.

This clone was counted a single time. For the CDR3, the DNA is TGTGCCAGCAGCTTCGCGGGACGTGAAGCTTTCTTT. As protein: CASSFAGREAFF. The gene calls are TRBV11-2 and TRBJ1-1; possible D gene TRBD1, 5 bases. Germline V gives CDR1 SGHAT, CDR2 FQNNGV. The CDR3 is 12 residues long. Trimming stripped 3 bases from V and 7 bases from J, with 9 bases between.

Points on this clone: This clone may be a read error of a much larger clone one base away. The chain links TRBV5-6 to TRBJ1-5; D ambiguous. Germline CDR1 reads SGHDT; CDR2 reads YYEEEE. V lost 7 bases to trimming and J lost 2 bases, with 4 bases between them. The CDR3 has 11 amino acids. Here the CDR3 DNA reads TGTGCCAGCGACGGCAATCAGCCCCAGCATTTT. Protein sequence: CASDGNQPQHF.

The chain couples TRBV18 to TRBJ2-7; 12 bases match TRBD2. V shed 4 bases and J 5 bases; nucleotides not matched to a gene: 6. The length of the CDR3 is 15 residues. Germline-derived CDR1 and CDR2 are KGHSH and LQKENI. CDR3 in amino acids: CASSLWTSGNHEQYF. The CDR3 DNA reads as TGTGCCAGCTCACTCTGGACTAGCGGGAACCACGAGCAGTACTTC.

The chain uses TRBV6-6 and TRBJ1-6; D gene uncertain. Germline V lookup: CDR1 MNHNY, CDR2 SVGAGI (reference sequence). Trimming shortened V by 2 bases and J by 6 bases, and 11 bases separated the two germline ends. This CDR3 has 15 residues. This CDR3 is CASSYGWRTNSPLHF. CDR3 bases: TGTGCCAGCAGTTACGGGTGGAGGACTAATTCACCCCTCCACTTT.